These 28 T cell receptor beta chains were all obtained from the same sample, sequenced in a study of response to subunit inactivated influenza vaccine. TCRdb passed the RT-PCR reads through MiXCR, listing each CDR3 protein once. The sample includes 500,000 to 550,000 distinct CDR3 sequences, under 30% of them seen just once. The data also belong to a second study, concerning T cells expressing NK-cell markers. From that second work: As the method of synthesis, 5'RACE template switching with UMIs yielded TCR beta cDNA.

The sample in question was CD4+ T cells sorted from PBMCs, obtained 12 days after vaccination. The receptors come from a man in his fifties who received an inactivated influenza vaccine.

The rearrangement joins TRBV29-1 to TRBJ1-1, with D possibly matching TRBD1 (5 bases). Trimming took off 6 bases at V and 5 bases at J, with 16 bases between the two ends. Germline V CDR1 and CDR2: SQVTM, ANQGSEA. The CDR3 spans 13 residues. The chain's CDR3 is CSVGGRSKTEAFF. DNA of the CDR3: TGCAGCGTGGGGGGACGGTCGAAGACTGAAGCTTTCTTT. The full variable domain, in which reference TRBV29-1 and TRBJ1-1 provide the parts outside the CDR3, is SAVISQKPSRDICQRGTSLTIQCQVDSQVTMMFWYRQQPGQSLTLIATANQGSEATYESGFVIDKFPISRPNLTFSTLTVSNMSPEDSSIYLCSVGGRSKTEAFFGQGTRLTVV.

V usage is TRBV29-1 and J usage is TRBJ2-6; D ambiguous. V was shortened by 6 bases and J by 3 bases, with 18 bases between the two germline ends. The CDR3 has 16 residues. Germline-derived CDR1 and CDR2 are SQVTM and ANQGSEA. The CDR3 DNA sequence: TGCAGCGTGCGGACGAGTCTGAAGAGTGGGGCCAACGTCCTGACTTTC. It codes for CSVRTSLKSGANVLTF.

The V gene is TRBV12-3 or TRBV12-4, the J gene TRBJ1-6, with D maybe TRBD1 (5 bases). There are 17 residues in the CDR3. V lost 5 bases and J lost 9, with 23 bases in between. CDR3 in DNA: TGTGCCAGCAGTCCCGCGAGGAGCGGGCTAAGGGGTTCACCCCTCCACTTT. This codes for CASSPARSGLRGSPLHF.

The chain recombines TRBV5-1 with TRBJ1-1, with no clear D. The germline gives CDR1 SGHRS, CDR2 YFSETQ. The V gene lost 1 base and the J gene lost 3 bases, with 10 bases spanning the gap. CDR3 length equals 14 residues. The CDR3 loop reads CASSLIGEDTEAFF. CDR3 in DNA: TGCGCCAGCAGCTTGATTGGGGAGGACACTGAAGCTTTCTTT.

This clonotype has a handful of counts. J is TRBJ2-7 and V is TRBV18; D unclear. V lost 3 bases and J 3 bases, leaving 15 bases between the germline ends. In germline, CDR1 is KGHSH, CDR2 LQKENI. This CDR3 region has 15 residues. CDR3 coding DNA: TGTGCCAGCTCACCCTCTAGGAAGGACCGCTACGAGCAGTACTTC. It specifies CASSPSRKDRYEQYF.

This clonotype has only a few counts. This chain connects TRBV5-1 to TRBJ2-7; D is uncertain. The CDR3 totals 12 residues. The germline V gene encodes CDR1 SGHRS and CDR2 YFSETQ. Trimming stripped 0 bases from V and 6 bases from J, with 7 bases between. The CDR3 DNA follows: TGCGCCAGCAGCTTGGATTTGGTCGAGCAGTACTTC. It is translated as CASSLDLVEQYF.

Only a few counts were recorded for this clonotype. The chain is built from TRBV6-2 or TRBV6-3 and TRBJ1-2, with 7 bases identical to TRBD1. Germline V gives CDR1 MNHEY, CDR2 SVGEGT. The CDR3 runs to 13 residues. The V and J ends lost 4 bases and 4 bases, in that order; junction bases with no gene match: 3. CDR3 region: CASSWTGAYGYTF. The CDR3 DNA follows: TGTGCCAGCAGTTGGACAGGTGCCTATGGCTACACCTTC.

This clonotype appeared a few times. This chain connects TRBV20-1 to TRBJ2-7, with D perhaps TRBD2 (6 bases). V gave up 3 bases and J gave up 2 bases, with 17 bases separating them. CDR3 length: 15 amino acids. Germline V gives CDR1 DFQATT, CDR2 SNEGSKA (reference sequence). CDR3 region: CSASAPYGRTYEQYF. The CDR3 DNA reads as TGCAGTGCTAGCGCCCCGTACGGGAGAACCTACGAGCAGTACTTC.

The chain couples TRBV12-3 or TRBV12-4 to TRBJ1-3; 8 positions agree with TRBD1. V was pared by 6 bases and J by 1 base, with 8 bases of the junction left unmatched. This CDR3 is 16 amino acids long. CDR3 in amino acids: CASRRDRSTSGNTIYF. The CDR3 DNA reads as TGTGCCAGCAGACGGGACAGGTCCACTTCTGGAAACACCATATATTTT.

This chain joins TRBV20-1 and TRBJ1-5; no clear D. The CDR3 is 15 amino acids. Germline CDR1 and CDR2: DFQATT and SNEGSKA (reference sequence). V dropped 1 base and J dropped 10 bases, with 20 bases sitting between them. For the CDR3, the DNA is TGCAGTGCTAGAGCTTTTGTAGCCGGAGCCAGCCCCCAGCATTTT. It yields the protein CSARAFVAGASPQHF.

The chain joins TRBV5-1 to TRBJ2-2; D is ambiguous. Trimming removed 6 bases from V and 1 base from J, with 7 bases in between. This CDR3 is built from 13 residues. Germline CDR1 and CDR2: SGHRS and YFSETQ. The CDR3 is CASNLGNTGELFF. CDR3 DNA sequence: TGCGCCAGCAATTTGGGGAACACCGGGGAGCTGTTTTTT.

This clonotype was seen a few times. The chain joins TRBV20-1 to TRBJ2-7; D is uncertain. The CDR3 extends over 13 amino acids. Trimming took 2 bases from V and 2 from J, leaving 10 bases between them. The germline V gene has CDR1 DFQATT and CDR2 SNEGSKA (reference sequence). As DNA, the CDR3 is TGCAGTGCTAGAAAGCTCTGGCCCTACGAGCAGTACTTC. Translating gives CSARKLWPYEQYF.

This sequence joins TRBV20-1 and TRBJ2-1; 8 bases are shared with TRBD1. The CDR3 loop spans 15 amino acids. V trimming: 5 bases; J trimming: 1 base; junction bases outside the gene matches: 7. Germline-derived CDR1 and CDR2 are DFQATT and SNEGSKA (reference sequence). CDR3 nucleotides: TGCAGTGCTGGCAGGACAGGGCTTTCCTACAATGAGCAGTTCTTC. Translated: CSAGRTGLSYNEQFF.

This clonotype was observed a handful of times. The genes are TRBV7-9 and TRBJ2-3; TRBD2 is a possible D gene (7 bases). CDR3 length: 16 residues. The V end was cut by 1 base, the J end by 1 base, with 12 bases between. Germline lookup yields CDR1 SEHNR and CDR2 FQNEAQ (reference sequence). CDR3 sequence (DNA): TGTGCCAGCAGCTTAGACGCGGGGGCCCGCACAGATACGCAGTATTTT. Translated: CASSLDAGARTDTQYF.

The chain carries TRBV6-1 and TRBJ1-2; D is perhaps TRBD1 (5 bases). Per germline, CDR1 MNHNS and CDR2 SASEGT. The CDR3 is 14 amino acids. The V end was cut by 6 bases, the J end by 4 bases, with 15 bases between. CDR3 sequence (DNA): TGTGCCAGCAGCCAAGACAGTCTGGCCTATGGCTACACCTTC. Protein: CASSQDSLAYGYTF.

The rearrangement joins TRBV11-2 to TRBJ1-6; a weak D match, TRBD1 (5 bases). This CDR3 region has 16 residues. The V gene's germline CDR1 is SGHAT and CDR2 FQNNGV. V dropped 5 bases and J dropped 8 bases, with 19 bases sitting between them. The CDR3 DNA is TGTGCCAGCAGCAGCCGGGACTTGTTTTTTGATTCACCCCTCCACTTT. Translating gives CASSSRDLFFDSPLHF.

This clonotype has only a few counts. The V call is TRBV6-2 or TRBV6-3, the J call TRBJ1-1, with TRBD1 matching 7 bases. This CDR3 has 13 amino acids. The junction had 6 bases not matched to a gene; V was cut back by 8 bases and J by 3 bases. Per germline, CDR1 MNHEY and CDR2 SVGEGT. CDR3 bases: TGTGCCAGCCGAGACAGGGATGACACTGAAGCTTTCTTT. Its translation: CASRDRDDTEAFF.

In its sample, this clonotype was seen a few times. This rearrangement joins TRBV29-1 to TRBJ1-1, with TRBD1 as a possible D gene (5 bases). The CDR3 extends over 13 amino acids. V dropped 7 bases and J dropped 1 base, with 13 bases sitting between them. Germline CDR1 SQVTM, CDR2 ANQGSEA. Written as DNA, the CDR3 is TGCAGCGCCCTGACCGACAGGAACACTGAAGCTTTCTTT. Amino acids: CSALTDRNTEAFF.

The chain uses TRBV28 and TRBJ2-3; 9 nucleotides match TRBD1. V gave up 5 bases and J gave up 3 bases; unmatched junction bases: 6. This CDR3 has 15 amino acids. Germline V gives CDR1 MDHEN, CDR2 SYDVKM. CDR3 residues: CASSNTGGMTDTQYF. CDR3 nucleotide sequence: TGTGCCAGCAGTAATACAGGGGGCATGACAGATACGCAGTATTTT.

The chain couples TRBV27 to TRBJ2-5; TRBD1 is a possible D gene (6 bases). The CDR3 totals 16 residues. The ends were cut back, 8 bases at V and 2 bases at J, with 21 bases in the middle. CDR1 and CDR2 from the germline V gene are MNHEY and SMNVEV (reference sequence). The CDR3 region is CASRKTGLTNQETQYF. The CDR3 nucleotides read TGTGCCAGCCGAAAAACAGGGCTCACCAATCAAGAGACCCAGTACTTC.

This clonotype was counted a few times. The chain uses TRBV28 and TRBJ2-7; TRBD2 matches at 11 bases. V shed 6 bases and J 6 bases; nucleotides not matched to a gene: 10. CDR3 length: 15 residues. The germline gives CDR1 MDHEN, CDR2 SYDVKM. The CDR3: CASRPTSGGYGEQYF. DNA of the CDR3: TGTGCCAGCAGACCCACTAGCGGGGGTTACGGCGAGCAGTACTTC.

The genes are TRBV28 and TRBJ2-7, with D possibly matching TRBD1 (6 bases). Trimming left V 6 bases short and J 5 bases short, with 26 bases between. Germline CDR1 is MDHEN and CDR2 is SYDVKM. The CDR3 contains 17 residues. The chain's CDR3 is CASSTLRGVRSFHEQYF. In DNA form, the CDR3 reads TGTGCCAGCAGCACACTCAGGGGCGTCCGGTCCTTCCACGAGCAGTACTTC.

This clonotype showed up just a few times. V usage is TRBV5-1 and J usage is TRBJ2-5; the D gene is possibly TRBD2 (6 bases). This CDR3 contains 16 residues. Per germline, CDR1 SGHRS and CDR2 YFSETQ. The V end lost 3 bases, the J end lost 2 bases, and 17 bases lay between the germline ends. This CDR3 is CASSSTGVGGQETQYF. CDR3 coding DNA: TGCGCCAGCAGCTCGACGGGGGTCGGTGGTCAAGAGACCCAGTACTTC.

This chain joins TRBV9 and TRBJ1-1; tentative D call: TRBD1 (5 bases). Trimming removed 0 bases at V and 4 bases at J, with 16 bases between. Germline CDR1 reads SGDLS; CDR2 reads YYNGEE. This CDR3 comprises 16 residues. In DNA, the CDR3 is TGTGCCAGCAGCGTAGAATGGGGGGGAAGAGGCACTGAAGCTTTCTTT. Translated: CASSVEWGGRGTEAFF.

The chain couples TRBV15 to TRBJ2-1; 12 bases align to TRBD2. The CDR3 has 19 residues. The germline V gene encodes CDR1 LNHNV and CDR2 YYDKDF (reference sequence). V lost 0 bases and J lost 0; bases outside the gene matches: 6. This CDR3 is CATSRDTTSGGSSYNEQFF. The CDR3 coding sequence is TGTGCCACCAGCAGAGATACCACTAGCGGGGGGAGCTCCTACAATGAGCAGTTCTTC.

This clonotype has more than one count but fewer than ten. The chain has TRBV3-1 and TRBJ1-1; D not certain. Germline CDR1 and CDR2: LGHDT and YNNKEL (reference sequence). This CDR3 region has 15 residues. The germline V and J ends were trimmed by 1 base and 1 base, with 10 bases remaining between them. The CDR3 DNA is TGTGCCAGCAGCCAAGTAGGGTGGAAGAACACTGAAGCTTTCTTT. Translated: CASSQVGWKNTEAFF. Together with reference TRBV3-1 and TRBJ1-1, the CDR3 gives the full variable domain: DTAVSQTPKYLVTQMGNDKSIKCEQNLGHDTMYWYKQDSKKFLKIMFSYNNKELIINETVPNRFSPKSPDKAHLNLHINSLELGDSAVYFCASSQVGWKNTEAFFGQGTRLTVV.

This clonotype was detected many times. The rearrangement uses TRBV6-5 and TRBJ1-1, with D unclear. The CDR3 length is 11 residues. V was cut by 6 bases and J by 4 bases, with 6 bases left in between. The germline V gene has CDR1 MNHEY and CDR2 SVGAGI. The CDR3: CASRGITEAFF. The CDR3 coding sequence is TGTGCCAGCAGGGGGATCACTGAAGCTTTCTTT.

The chain uses TRBV7-6 and TRBJ2-7, with 11 positions matching TRBD2. Looked up from germline, CDR1 is SGHVS and CDR2 is FNYEAQ. With V trimmed by 6 bases and J by 2 bases, 6 bases remained unmatched. The CDR3 consists of 15 residues. CDR3: CASRKTSGETYEQYF. The DNA of the CDR3 is TGTGCCAGCAGGAAGACTAGCGGGGAAACCTACGAGCAGTACTTC. The complete variable domain, with remaining parts taken from reference TRBV7-6 and TRBJ2-7, reads GAGVSQSPRYKVTKRGQDVALRCDPISGHVSLYWYRQALGQGPEFLTYFNYEAQQDKSGLPNDRFSAERPEGSISTLTIQRTEQRDSAMYRCASRKTSGETYEQYFGPGTRLTVT.